Listed below are T cell receptor beta chains from one sample, sequenced in a study of T cell responses to AZD1222 COVID-19 vaccine. Generated by immunoSEQ multiplex PCR, the TCRdb table keeps only in-frame clones and is missing some. In the table there are tens of thousands of clones, roughly 90% of which are singletons. This specimen consisted of peripheral blood, obtained 28 days after the second AZD1222 dose. These receptors originate from an adult who received the AZD1222 COVID-19 vaccine. Both conserved end residues are part of each CDR3. The D gene is left open where the match is weak. Expanded clones are given a class, and other clones once, few, many or no size at all.

CDR3nt: TGTGCCAGCAGCCGAGCGGGGGTCTATGGCTACACCTTC; CDR3aa: CASSRAGVYGYTF; j_gene: TRBJ1-2; v_gene: TRBV14; d_gene: -; abundance: -
CDR3nt: TGCAGCGTTGAGAATGGCTACACCTTC; CDR3aa: CSVENGYTF; j_gene: TRBJ1-2; v_gene: TRBV29-1; d_gene: -; abundance: -
CDR3nt: TGTGCCATCAGTGAGTCGACGAGGGGGCAGTACTTC; CDR3aa: CAISESTRGQYF; j_gene: TRBJ2-7; v_gene: TRBV10-3; d_gene: -; abundance: once
CDR3nt: TGTGCCAGCATGAGAGGGACAGGGAATTCCTACGAGCAGTACTTC; CDR3aa: CASMRGTGNSYEQYF; j_gene: TRBJ2-7; v_gene: TRBV6-5; d_gene: TRBD1; abundance: -
CDR3nt: TGTGCCAGCTCCCGGACAGGGGCTAACTATGGCTACACCTTC; CDR3aa: CASSRTGANYGYTF; j_gene: TRBJ1-2; v_gene: TRBV19; d_gene: TRBD1; abundance: -
CDR3nt: TGTGCCAGCAGCCAAGATTACGGCCAAGGTGGTCAGCCCCAGCATTTT; CDR3aa: CASSQDYGQGGQPQHF; j_gene: TRBJ1-5; v_gene: TRBV4-2; d_gene: -; abundance: -
CDR3nt: TGTGCCAGCAGCTTAGTAGGACTCCAGAGCGAAAAACTGTTTTTT; CDR3aa: CASSLVGLQSEKLFF; j_gene: TRBJ1-4; v_gene: TRBV11-2; d_gene: -; abundance: -
CDR3nt: TGTGCCAGCAGCTTGGTCGGGCAGGGGTCGGAGACCCAGTACTTC; CDR3aa: CASSLVGQGSETQYF; j_gene: TRBJ2-5; v_gene: TRBV5-4; d_gene: -; abundance: -
CDR3nt: TGTGCCTGGAGTGTACGTACAGGGGGCAATGGGGAGACCCAGTACTTC; CDR3aa: CAWSVRTGGNGETQYF; j_gene: TRBJ2-5; v_gene: TRBV30; d_gene: TRBD1; abundance: -
CDR3nt: TGTGCCAGCAGCCCTCGAGGGGCGCCTTTCAATGAGCAGTTCTTC; CDR3aa: CASSPRGAPFNEQFF; j_gene: TRBJ2-1; v_gene: TRBV13; d_gene: -; abundance: -
CDR3nt: TGTGCCAGCAGCTGGACTAGTGGGGGAAATTTTGAGCAGTACTTC; CDR3aa: CASSWTSGGNFEQYF; j_gene: TRBJ2-7; v_gene: TRBV11-3; d_gene: TRBD2; abundance: -
CDR3nt: TGTGCCAGCAGTCCCGATTACAATGAGCAGTTCTTC; CDR3aa: CASSPDYNEQFF; j_gene: TRBJ2-1; v_gene: TRBV28; d_gene: -; abundance: -
CDR3nt: TGCGCCAGCAGCTTATCGGACAGGGGCTACGAGCAGTACTTC; CDR3aa: CASSLSDRGYEQYF; j_gene: TRBJ2-7; v_gene: TRBV5-1; d_gene: TRBD1; abundance: -
CDR3nt: TGTGCCAGCAGCCCCCGGACAGGGGAAAGCGGGGAGCTGTTTTTT; CDR3aa: CASSPRTGESGELFF; j_gene: TRBJ2-2; v_gene: TRBV4-2; d_gene: TRBD1; abundance: -
CDR3nt: TGTGCCAGCAGCCCAGGGACTAGCGGGAGGCAGCAGTTCTTC; CDR3aa: CASSPGTSGRQQFF; j_gene: TRBJ2-1; v_gene: TRBV7-2; d_gene: TRBD2; abundance: -
CDR3nt: TGTGCCAGCTCAGAAAGACAGGGGAACGGCTACACCTTC; CDR3aa: CASSERQGNGYTF; j_gene: TRBJ1-2; v_gene: TRBV18; d_gene: TRBD1; abundance: -
CDR3nt: TGTGCCATCAGTGAGCTCTCCCCCGGGTTGGGTGAAGCTTTCTTT; CDR3aa: CAISELSPGLGEAFF; j_gene: TRBJ1-1; v_gene: TRBV10-3; d_gene: -; abundance: -
CDR3nt: TGTGCCAGCGTGCTGGCAGACACCTTGAACACTGAAGCTTTCTTT; CDR3aa: CASVLADTLNTEAFF; j_gene: TRBJ1-1; v_gene: TRBV28; d_gene: -; abundance: -
CDR3nt: TGTGCCAGCAGTGGGGGGGTCGCTAAGGCCGGGGAGCTGTTTTTT; CDR3aa: CASSGGVAKAGELFF; j_gene: TRBJ2-2; v_gene: TRBV2; d_gene: -; abundance: few
CDR3nt: TGCGCCAGCAGCTACAAGAACACTGAAGCTTTCTTT; CDR3aa: CASSYKNTEAFF; j_gene: TRBJ1-1; v_gene: TRBV5-1; d_gene: -; abundance: -
CDR3nt: TGCGCCAGCAGCTTGGTAGGGTGGACTGAAGCTTTCTTT; CDR3aa: CASSLVGWTEAFF; j_gene: TRBJ1-1; v_gene: TRBV5-1; d_gene: -; abundance: -
CDR3nt: TGCAGCGTTACTGCCGACATTGGCTACACCTTC; CDR3aa: CSVTADIGYTF; j_gene: TRBJ1-2; v_gene: TRBV29-1; d_gene: -; abundance: -
CDR3nt: TGTGCCAGCAGTGAAACACAGGGTAGACCCCTCCACTTT; CDR3aa: CASSETQGRPLHF; j_gene: TRBJ1-6; v_gene: TRBV6-1; d_gene: -; abundance: -
CDR3nt: TGTGCCAGCAGCTTAGGGACACTGAACTATGGCTACACCTTC; CDR3aa: CASSLGTLNYGYTF; j_gene: TRBJ1-2; v_gene: TRBV9; d_gene: -; abundance: -
CDR3nt: TGTGCCAGCAGGCCCACAAATACCTACGAGCAGTACTTC; CDR3aa: CASRPTNTYEQYF; j_gene: TRBJ2-7; v_gene: TRBV12-3/TRBV12-4; d_gene: -; abundance: -
CDR3nt: TGTGCCAGCAGTTTCCTTTCTGTCAGACTTTCGGGCAATCAGCCCCAGCATTTT; CDR3aa: CASSFLSVRLSGNQPQHF; j_gene: TRBJ1-5; v_gene: TRBV28; d_gene: -; abundance: few
CDR3nt: TGCGCCAGCAGCCAAGCGAGAGACAGGTCCGCCTACGAGCAGTACTTC; CDR3aa: CASSQARDRSAYEQYF; j_gene: TRBJ2-7; v_gene: TRBV4-1; d_gene: -; abundance: -
CDR3nt: TGCGCCATTTCTCTCTCCCAGGAACCCATCAACTATGGCTACACCTTC; CDR3aa: CAISLSQEPINYGYTF; j_gene: TRBJ1-2; v_gene: TRBV5-1; d_gene: -; abundance: -
CDR3nt: TGTGCCACCAGCGGAGGGACAGTAAGCTCTGGAAACACCATATATTTT; CDR3aa: CATSGGTVSSGNTIYF; j_gene: TRBJ1-3; v_gene: TRBV15; d_gene: TRBD1; abundance: -
CDR3nt: TGTGCCAGCAGCTTGGCCCCAGGGGGCGAAAACACCATATATTTT; CDR3aa: CASSLAPGGENTIYF; j_gene: TRBJ1-3; v_gene: TRBV5-5; d_gene: TRBD1; abundance: -
CDR3nt: TGTGCCAGCAGTCAAGGACTAGCGGGAGCCCAAGAGACCCAGTACTTC; CDR3aa: CASSQGLAGAQETQYF; j_gene: TRBJ2-5; v_gene: TRBV6-1; d_gene: TRBD2; abundance: -
CDR3nt: TGTGCCAGCAGTTGGAGGGGGGAGCAGTACTTC; CDR3aa: CASSWRGEQYF; j_gene: TRBJ2-7; v_gene: TRBV28; d_gene: -; abundance: -
CDR3nt: TGTGCCACCGCCGAGGCTTCTAGCGGGAGTGGGAACACCGGGGAGCTGTTTTTT; CDR3aa: CATAEASSGSGNTGELFF; j_gene: TRBJ2-2; v_gene: TRBV24-1; d_gene: TRBD2; abundance: -
CDR3nt: TGTGCCAGCAGTTTACTGGGGTCAAGGAACTATGGCTACACCTTC; CDR3aa: CASSLLGSRNYGYTF; j_gene: TRBJ1-2; v_gene: TRBV28; d_gene: -; abundance: -
CDR3nt: TGTGCCAGTGGACCCCACCGGGGAGATCAGCCCCAGCATTTT; CDR3aa: CASGPHRGDQPQHF; j_gene: TRBJ1-5; v_gene: TRBV19; d_gene: -; abundance: -
CDR3nt: TGTGCCAGTAGTACCAGAAGGGATGGTGGGCGCAATCAGCCCCAGCATTTT; CDR3aa: CASSTRRDGGRNQPQHF; j_gene: TRBJ1-5; v_gene: TRBV19; d_gene: -; abundance: few
CDR3nt: TGTGCCCGGCGGGGACAGGCATCCTACGAGCAGTACTTC; CDR3aa: CARRGQASYEQYF; j_gene: TRBJ2-7; v_gene: TRBV2; d_gene: TRBD1; abundance: -
CDR3nt: TGTGCCAGCAGCCGAGAAGTTGAGCAGTTCTTC; CDR3aa: CASSREVEQFF; j_gene: TRBJ2-1; v_gene: TRBV7-2; d_gene: -; abundance: -
CDR3nt: TGTGCCTGGAGTGCCGGGGGGAATCAGCCCCAGCATTTT; CDR3aa: CAWSAGGNQPQHF; j_gene: TRBJ1-5; v_gene: TRBV30; d_gene: -; abundance: -
CDR3nt: TGTGCCACCAGCAATTCCACGGGACACGGCTCCTACAATGAGCAGTTCTTC; CDR3aa: CATSNSTGHGSYNEQFF; j_gene: TRBJ2-1; v_gene: TRBV15; d_gene: -; abundance: once
CDR3nt: TGTGCCAGCAGCCCCGGACAGGGAGGAGGGAACACCGGGGAGCTGTTTTTT; CDR3aa: CASSPGQGGGNTGELFF; j_gene: TRBJ2-2; v_gene: TRBV7-6; d_gene: TRBD1; abundance: once
CDR3nt: TGTGCCAGCAGCTGGGACAGGGTTAATTCACCCCTCCACTTT; CDR3aa: CASSWDRVNSPLHF; j_gene: TRBJ1-6; v_gene: TRBV7-9; d_gene: TRBD1; abundance: once
CDR3nt: TGTGCCATCAGCCTGGACTTGGAAAGCACAGATACGCAGTATTTT; CDR3aa: CAISLDLESTDTQYF; j_gene: TRBJ2-3; v_gene: TRBV10-3; d_gene: -; abundance: -
CDR3nt: TGTGCCTGGAGTCCCCGGGGGGGTAATGAAAAACTGTTTTTT; CDR3aa: CAWSPRGGNEKLFF; j_gene: TRBJ1-4; v_gene: TRBV30; d_gene: -; abundance: -
CDR3nt: TGTGCCAGCAGTGAAGATCAAGACTATCAGCCCCAGCATTTT; CDR3aa: CASSEDQDYQPQHF; j_gene: TRBJ1-5; v_gene: TRBV6-1; d_gene: -; abundance: -
CDR3nt: TGCAGCGTTGAAGATCCGGAGGGGCGGAATGAGCAGTTCTTC; CDR3aa: CSVEDPEGRNEQFF; j_gene: TRBJ2-1; v_gene: TRBV29-1; d_gene: -; abundance: -
CDR3nt: TGTGCCAGCAGCGCAGGGAGCTCCTATAATTCACCCCTCCACTTT; CDR3aa: CASSAGSSYNSPLHF; j_gene: TRBJ1-6; v_gene: TRBV7-2; d_gene: -; abundance: -
CDR3nt: TGTGCCAGTAGACAGGGGAATCAGCCCCAGCATTTT; CDR3aa: CASRQGNQPQHF; j_gene: TRBJ1-5; v_gene: TRBV19; d_gene: TRBD1; abundance: once
CDR3nt: TGTGCCAGCAGCTCTGGGGGCGGGAGTTCAGATACGCAGTATTTT; CDR3aa: CASSSGGGSSDTQYF; j_gene: TRBJ2-3; v_gene: TRBV5-4; d_gene: -; abundance: -
CDR3nt: TGTGCCAGCAGTTTGGCGGGCACTGAAGCTTTCTTT; CDR3aa: CASSLAGTEAFF; j_gene: TRBJ1-1; v_gene: TRBV12-3/TRBV12-4; d_gene: -; abundance: -
CDR3nt: TGCGCCAGCAGCCAAAGACTAGCGGGAAAGAAAGATACGCAGTATTTT; CDR3aa: CASSQRLAGKKDTQYF; j_gene: TRBJ2-3; v_gene: TRBV4-1; d_gene: TRBD2; abundance: -
CDR3nt: TGCGCCAGCAGGGCCTCCGGGCGGGAGGCCCTTTCGAACACCGGGGAGCTGTTTTTT; CDR3aa: CASRASGREALSNTGELFF; j_gene: TRBJ2-2; v_gene: TRBV4-1; d_gene: TRBD2; abundance: -